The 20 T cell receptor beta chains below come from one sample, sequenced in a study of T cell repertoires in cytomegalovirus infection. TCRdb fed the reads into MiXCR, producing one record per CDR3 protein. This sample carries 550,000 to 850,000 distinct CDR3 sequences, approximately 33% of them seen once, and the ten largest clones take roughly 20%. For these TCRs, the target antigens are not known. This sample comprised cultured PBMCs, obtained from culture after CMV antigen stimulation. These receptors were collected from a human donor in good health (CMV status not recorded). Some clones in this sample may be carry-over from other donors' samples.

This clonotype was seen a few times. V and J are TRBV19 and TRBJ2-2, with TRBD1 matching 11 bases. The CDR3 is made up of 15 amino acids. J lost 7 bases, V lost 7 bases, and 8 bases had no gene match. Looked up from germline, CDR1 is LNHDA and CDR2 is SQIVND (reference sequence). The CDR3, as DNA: TGTGCCAGTAAGCCGGACAGGGGGCTCGACGGGGAGCTGTTTTTT. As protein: CASKPDRGLDGELFF.

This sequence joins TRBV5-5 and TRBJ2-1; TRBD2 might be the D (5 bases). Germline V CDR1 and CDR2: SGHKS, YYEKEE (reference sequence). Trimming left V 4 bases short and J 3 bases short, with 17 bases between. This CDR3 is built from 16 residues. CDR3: CASSPGFSVIYNEQFF. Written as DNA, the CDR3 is TGTGCCAGCAGCCCGGGGTTTAGCGTAATCTACAATGAGCAGTTCTTC.

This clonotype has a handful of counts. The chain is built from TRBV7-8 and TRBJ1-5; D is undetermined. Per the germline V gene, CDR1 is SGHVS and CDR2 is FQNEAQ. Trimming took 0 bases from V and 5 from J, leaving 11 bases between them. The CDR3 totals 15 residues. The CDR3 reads CASSLARAKYQPQHF. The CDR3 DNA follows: TGTGCCAGCAGCTTAGCAAGAGCAAAATATCAGCCCCAGCATTTT.

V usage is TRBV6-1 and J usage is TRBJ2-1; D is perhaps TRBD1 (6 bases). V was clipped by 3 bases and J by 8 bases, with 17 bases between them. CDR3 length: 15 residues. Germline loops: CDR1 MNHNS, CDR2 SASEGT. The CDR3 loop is CASSDRGPGVDEQFF. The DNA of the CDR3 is TGTGCCAGCAGTGACCGGGGCCCAGGGGTCGATGAGCAGTTCTTC.

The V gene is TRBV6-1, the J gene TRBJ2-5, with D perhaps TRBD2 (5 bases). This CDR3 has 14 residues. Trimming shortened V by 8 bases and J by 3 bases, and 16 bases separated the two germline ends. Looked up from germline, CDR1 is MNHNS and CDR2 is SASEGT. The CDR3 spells CASLDLATKETQYF. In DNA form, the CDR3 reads TGTGCCAGCCTCGATCTAGCCACGAAAGAGACCCAGTACTTC.

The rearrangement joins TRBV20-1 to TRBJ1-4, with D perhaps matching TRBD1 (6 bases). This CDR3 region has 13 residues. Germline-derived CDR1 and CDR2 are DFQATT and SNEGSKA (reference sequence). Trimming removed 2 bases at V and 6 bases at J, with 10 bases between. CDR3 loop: CSARQGQYEKLFF. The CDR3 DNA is TGCAGTGCTAGACAGGGGCAGTATGAAAAACTGTTTTTT.

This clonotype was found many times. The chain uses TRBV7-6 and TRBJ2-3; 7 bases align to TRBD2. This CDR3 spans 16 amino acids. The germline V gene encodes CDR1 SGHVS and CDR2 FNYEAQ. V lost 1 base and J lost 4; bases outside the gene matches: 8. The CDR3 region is CASSLDISGASDTQYF. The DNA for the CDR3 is TGTGCCAGCAGCTTAGATATCAGCGGGGCTTCAGATACGCAGTATTTT. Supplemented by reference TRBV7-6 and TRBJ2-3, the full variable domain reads GAGVSQSPRYKVTKRGQDVALRCDPISGHVSLYWYRQALGQGPEFLTYFNYEAQQDKSGLPNDRFSAERPEGSISTLTIQRTEQRDSAMYRCASSLDISGASDTQYFGPGTRLTVL.

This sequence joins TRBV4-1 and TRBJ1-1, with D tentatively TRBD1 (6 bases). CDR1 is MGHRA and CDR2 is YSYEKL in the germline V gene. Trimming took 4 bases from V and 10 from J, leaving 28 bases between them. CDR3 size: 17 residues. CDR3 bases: TGCGCCAGCAGCCCTCCCTTCGTGAGACAGGCCACTTTTGGAGCTTTCTTT. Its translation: CASSPPFVRQATFGAFF.

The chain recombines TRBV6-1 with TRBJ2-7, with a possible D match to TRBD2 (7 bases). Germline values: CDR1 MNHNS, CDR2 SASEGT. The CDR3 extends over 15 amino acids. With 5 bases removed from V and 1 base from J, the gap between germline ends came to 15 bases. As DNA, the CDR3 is TGTGCCAGCAGTTCCGGGGGGCGAAATTCCTACGAGCAGTACTTC. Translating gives CASSSGGRNSYEQYF.

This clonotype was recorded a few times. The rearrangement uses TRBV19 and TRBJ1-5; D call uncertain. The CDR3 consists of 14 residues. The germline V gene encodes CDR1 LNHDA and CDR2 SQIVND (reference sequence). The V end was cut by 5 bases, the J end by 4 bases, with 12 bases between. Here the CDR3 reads CASSPSPPNQPQHF. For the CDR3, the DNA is TGTGCCAGTAGTCCGAGCCCACCAAATCAGCCCCAGCATTTT.

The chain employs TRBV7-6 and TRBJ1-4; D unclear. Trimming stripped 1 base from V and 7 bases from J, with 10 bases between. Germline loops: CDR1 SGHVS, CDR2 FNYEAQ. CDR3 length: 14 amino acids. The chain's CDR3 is CASSLDLESEKLFF. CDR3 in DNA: TGTGCCAGCAGCTTAGACCTGGAGAGTGAAAAACTGTTTTTT.

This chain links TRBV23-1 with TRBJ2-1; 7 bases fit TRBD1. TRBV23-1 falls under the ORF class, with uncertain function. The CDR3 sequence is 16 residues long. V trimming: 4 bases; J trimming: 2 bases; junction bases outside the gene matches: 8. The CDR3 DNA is TGCGCCAGCAGTCGCCAGACAGGGTTTCCCTACAATGAGCAGTTCTTC. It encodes CASSRQTGFPYNEQFF.

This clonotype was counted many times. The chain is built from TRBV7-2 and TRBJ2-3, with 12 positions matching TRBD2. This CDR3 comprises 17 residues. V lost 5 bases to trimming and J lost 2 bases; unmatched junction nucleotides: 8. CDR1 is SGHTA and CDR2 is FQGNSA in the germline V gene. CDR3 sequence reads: CASSTGTSGGYTDTQYF. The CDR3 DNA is TGTGCCAGCAGCACAGGAACTAGCGGGGGGTACACAGATACGCAGTATTTT.

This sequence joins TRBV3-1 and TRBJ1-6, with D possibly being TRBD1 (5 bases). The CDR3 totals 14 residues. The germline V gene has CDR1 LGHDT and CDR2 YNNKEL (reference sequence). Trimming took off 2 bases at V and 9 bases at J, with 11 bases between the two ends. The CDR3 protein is CASSQPGGFSPLHF. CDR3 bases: TGTGCCAGCAGCCAACCGGGGGGGTTTTCACCCCTCCACTTT.

The DNA of the CDR3 is TGCGCCAGCAGCCATAGCATGAACACTGAAGCTTTCTTT. This gives the protein CASSHSMNTEAFF. The chain uses TRBV4-3 and TRBJ1-1; the D is unclear. V dropped 3 bases and J dropped 0 bases, with 5 bases sitting between them. Germline V lookup: CDR1 LGHNA, CDR2 YSLEER. There are 13 residues in the CDR3.

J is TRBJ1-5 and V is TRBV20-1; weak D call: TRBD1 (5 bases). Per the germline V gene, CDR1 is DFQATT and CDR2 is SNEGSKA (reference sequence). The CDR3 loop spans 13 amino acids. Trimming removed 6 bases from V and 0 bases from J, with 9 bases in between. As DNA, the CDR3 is TGCAGTGCCTATGGGGGTAGCAATCAGCCCCAGCATTTT. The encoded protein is CSAYGGSNQPQHF.

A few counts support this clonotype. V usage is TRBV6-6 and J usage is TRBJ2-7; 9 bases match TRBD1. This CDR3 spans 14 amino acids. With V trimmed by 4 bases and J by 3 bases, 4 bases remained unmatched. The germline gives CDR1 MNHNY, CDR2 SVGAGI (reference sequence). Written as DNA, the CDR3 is TGTGCCAGCAGTTTACTGACAGGGGGCTACGAGCAGTACTTC. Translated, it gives CASSLLTGGYEQYF.

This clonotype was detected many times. The CDR3 DNA follows: TGTGCCAGCAGCCCCCGGCGACAGGGATACTATGGCTACACCTTC. Residues: CASSPRRQGYYGYTF. This chain joins TRBV7-8 and TRBJ1-2; 7 nucleotides align to TRBD1. V lost 5 bases and J lost 3; bases outside the gene matches: 9. Germline CDR1 and CDR2: SGHVS and FQNEAQ. The CDR3 runs to 15 residues.

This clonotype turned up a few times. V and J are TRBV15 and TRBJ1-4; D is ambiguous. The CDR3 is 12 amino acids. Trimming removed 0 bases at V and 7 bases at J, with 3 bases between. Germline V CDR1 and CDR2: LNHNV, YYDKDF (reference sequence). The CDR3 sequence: CATSRDGEKLFF. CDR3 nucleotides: TGTGCCACCAGCAGAGATGGTGAAAAACTGTTTTTT.

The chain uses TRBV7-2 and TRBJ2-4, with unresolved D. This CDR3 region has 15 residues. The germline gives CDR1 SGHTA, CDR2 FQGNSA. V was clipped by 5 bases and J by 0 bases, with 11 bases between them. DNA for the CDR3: TGTGCCAGCAGCCCTACCCTAATAGCCAAAAACATTCAGTACTTC. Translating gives CASSPTLIAKNIQYF.